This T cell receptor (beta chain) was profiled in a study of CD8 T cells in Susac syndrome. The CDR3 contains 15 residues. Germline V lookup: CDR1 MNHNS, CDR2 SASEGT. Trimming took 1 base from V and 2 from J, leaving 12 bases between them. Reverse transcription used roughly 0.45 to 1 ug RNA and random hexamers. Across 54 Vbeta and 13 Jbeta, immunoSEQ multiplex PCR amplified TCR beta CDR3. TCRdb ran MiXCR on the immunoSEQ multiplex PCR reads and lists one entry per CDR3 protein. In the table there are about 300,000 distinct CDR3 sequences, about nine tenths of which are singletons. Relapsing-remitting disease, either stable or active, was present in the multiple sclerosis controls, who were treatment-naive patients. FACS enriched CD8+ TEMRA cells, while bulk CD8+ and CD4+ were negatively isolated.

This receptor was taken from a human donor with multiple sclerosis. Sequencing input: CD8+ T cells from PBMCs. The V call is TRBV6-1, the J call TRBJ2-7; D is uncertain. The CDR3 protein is CASSEGSQVPYEQYF. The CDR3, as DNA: TGTGCCAGCAGTGAAGGAAGCCAGGTCCCCTACGAGCAGTACTTC.